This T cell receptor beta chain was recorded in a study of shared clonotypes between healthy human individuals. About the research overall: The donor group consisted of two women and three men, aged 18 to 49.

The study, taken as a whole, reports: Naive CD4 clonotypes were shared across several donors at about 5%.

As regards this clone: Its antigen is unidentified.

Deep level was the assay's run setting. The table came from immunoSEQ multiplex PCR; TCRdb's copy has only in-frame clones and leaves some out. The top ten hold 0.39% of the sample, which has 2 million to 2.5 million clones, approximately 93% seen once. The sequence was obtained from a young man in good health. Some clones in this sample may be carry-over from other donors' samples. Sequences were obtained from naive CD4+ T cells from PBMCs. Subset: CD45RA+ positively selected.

CDR3 coding DNA: TGCGCCAGCAGCCCCCGGGGACCCCGCTCTGGGGCCAACGTCCTGACTTTC. Translation: CASSPRGPRSGANVLTF. This chain joins TRBV5-1 and TRBJ2-6, with D perhaps matching TRBD1 or TRBD2 (5 bases each). Per the germline V gene, CDR1 is SGHRS and CDR2 is YFSETQ. Trimming stripped 4 bases from V and 0 bases from J, with 14 bases between. This CDR3 contains 17 residues.